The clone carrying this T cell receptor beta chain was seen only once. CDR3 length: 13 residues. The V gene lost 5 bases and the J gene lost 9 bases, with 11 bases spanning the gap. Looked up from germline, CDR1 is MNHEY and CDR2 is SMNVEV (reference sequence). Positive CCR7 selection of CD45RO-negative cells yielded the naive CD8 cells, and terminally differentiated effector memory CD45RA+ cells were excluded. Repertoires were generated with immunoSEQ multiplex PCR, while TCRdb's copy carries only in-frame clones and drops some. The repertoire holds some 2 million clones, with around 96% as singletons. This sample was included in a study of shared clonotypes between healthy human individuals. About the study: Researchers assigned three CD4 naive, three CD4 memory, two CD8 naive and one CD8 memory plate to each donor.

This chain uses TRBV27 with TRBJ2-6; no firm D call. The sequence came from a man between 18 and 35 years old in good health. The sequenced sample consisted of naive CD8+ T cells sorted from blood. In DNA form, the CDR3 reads TGTGCCAGCAGTCCCCAGACGGGCAACGTCCTGACTTTC. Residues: CASSPQTGNVLTF.